This T cell receptor (beta chain) was found in a study of shared clonotypes between healthy human individuals. Study-level information: Serving as donors were two women and a few men, whose ages spanned 18 to 49. Study outcomes and limitations: Several donors held about 5% of naive CD4 clonotypes in common. Naive subsets generally exceeded memory subsets in estimated richness.

This CDR3 has 13 residues. CDR1 is SGHDT and CDR2 is YYEEEE in the germline V gene. V was pared by 6 bases and J by 6 bases, with 12 bases between. CD45RO-negative, CCR7-selected cells formed the naive CD8 fraction, which excluded terminally differentiated effector memory CD45RA+ cells. Only Caucasian adults living in Nashville, Tennessee served as donors. Details on this clone: Its antigen remains unidentified.

Assay used: immunoSEQ multiplex PCR; TCRdb lists only in-frame clones, some missing. The repertoire consists of nearly 2 million clones, with approximately 94% occurring once and the leading ten covering under 1.5%. This TCR derives from a man between 18 and 35 years old in good health. V is TRBV5-6 and J is TRBJ2-2, with no clear D. Material: naive CD8+ T cells sorted from blood. The CDR3 reads CASTFGGAGELFF. DNA of the CDR3: TGTGCCAGCACCTTCGGTGGGGCCGGGGAGCTGTTTTTT. Together with reference TRBV5-6 and TRBJ2-2, the CDR3 gives the full variable domain: DAGVTQSPTHLIKTRGQQVTLRCSPKSGHDTVSWYQQALGQGPQFIFQYYEEEERQRGNFPDRFSGHQFPNYSSELNVNALLLGDSALYLCASTFGGAGELFFGEGSRLTVL.